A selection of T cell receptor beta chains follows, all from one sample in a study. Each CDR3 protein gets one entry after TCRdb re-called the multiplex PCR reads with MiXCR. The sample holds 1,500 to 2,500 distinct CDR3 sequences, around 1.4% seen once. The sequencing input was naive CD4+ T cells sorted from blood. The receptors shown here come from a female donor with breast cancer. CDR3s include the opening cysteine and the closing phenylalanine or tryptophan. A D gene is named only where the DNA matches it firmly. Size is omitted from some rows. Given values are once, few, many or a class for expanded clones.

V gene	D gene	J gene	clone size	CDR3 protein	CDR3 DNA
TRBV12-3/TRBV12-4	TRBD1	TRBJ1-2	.	CASSSITTGNYGYTF	TGTGCCAGCAGTTCCATAACGACAGGGAACTATGGCTACACCTTC
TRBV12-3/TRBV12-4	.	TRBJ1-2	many	CASARASFLYGYTF	TGTGCCAGCGCTCGGGCATCGTTCCTCTATGGCTACACCTTC
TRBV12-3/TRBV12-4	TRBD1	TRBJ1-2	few	CASSPDRAHGYTF	TGTGCCAGCAGTCCGGACAGGGCTCATGGCTACACCTTC
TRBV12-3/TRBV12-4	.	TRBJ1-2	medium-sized	CASSYVGVTVNYGYTF	TGTGCCAGCAGTTATGTAGGCGTGACTGTTAACTATGGCTACACCTTC
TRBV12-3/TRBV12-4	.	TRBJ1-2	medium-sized	CASSPRQRFYGYTF	TGTGCCAGCAGTCCTAGACAGAGATTCTATGGCTACACCTTC
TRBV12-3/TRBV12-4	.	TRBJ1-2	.	CASIETGGYTF	TGTGCCAGCATCGAGACTGGTGGCTACACCTTC
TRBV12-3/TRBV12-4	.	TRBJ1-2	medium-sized	CASRPTGRVYGYTF	TGTGCCAGCAGACCCACAGGTCGCGTCTATGGCTACACCTTC
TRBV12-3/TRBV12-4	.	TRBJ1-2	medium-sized	CASSLRNYGYTF	TGTGCCAGCAGTTTGAGGAACTATGGCTACACCTTC
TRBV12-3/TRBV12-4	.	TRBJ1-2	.	CASSSTGRYNYGYTF	TGTGCCAGCAGTTCAACAGGCCGCTATAACTATGGCTACACCTTC
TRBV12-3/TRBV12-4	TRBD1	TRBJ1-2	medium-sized	CASTLGQPYGYTF	TGTGCCAGCACCTTGGGACAGCCGTATGGCTACACCTTC
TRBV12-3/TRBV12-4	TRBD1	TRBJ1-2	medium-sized	CASSTGTGSSNYGYTF	TGTGCCAGCAGCACCGGGACAGGGAGCAGTAACTATGGCTACACCTTC
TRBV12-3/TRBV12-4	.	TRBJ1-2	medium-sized	CASSLTQYGYTF	TGTGCCAGCAGTTTAACACAGTATGGCTACACCTTC